This is a list of T cell receptor beta chains from one sample in a study of spatial heterogeneity in lung cancer. TCRdb analysed the 5' RACE reads with MiXCR anew, one entry per CDR3 protein. The profile covers 50,000 or so distinct CDR3 sequences, with approximately 12% appearing a single time and about 30% taken by the ten largest. The sequences come from PBMCs, collected at follow-up. Every receptor here comes from a male donor with early-stage non-small cell lung cancer. Each CDR3 is given with its conserved first and last residue. Fields, in order: J gene, clone size, D gene, V gene, CDR3 DNA, CDR3 protein. The D gene is left open where the match is weak. Clone sizes are given selectively: once, few, many, or a class where the clone is expanded.

>TRBJ1-1|many|TRBD1|TRBV6-5
TGTGCCAGCAGCCGTGGGACAGGAAGGAGCACTGAAGCTTTCTTT
CASSRGTGRSTEAFF
>TRBJ2-3|-|-|TRBV20-1
TGCAGTGCCAACAAGGGGAGTGAGTCTAGCACAGATACGCAGTATTTT
CSANKGSESSTDTQYF
>TRBJ2-3|-|TRBD2|TRBV12-3/TRBV12-4
TGTGCCAGCAGTCTCGGACTAGCGGGAAATGGAGATACGCAGTATTTT
CASSLGLAGNGDTQYF
>TRBJ2-1|many|TRBD2|TRBV7-9
TGTGCCAGCAGCCGACTGAATAGCGGGAGTGAGCTGTTCTTC
CASSRLNSGSELFF
>TRBJ2-2|many|-|TRBV6-1
TGTGCCAGCAGTGAATTCAGGTCTGGGGAGCTGTTTTTT
CASSEFRSGELFF
>TRBJ2-7|few|-|TRBV4-1
TGCGCCAGCAGCCAAGGCGAGGGCTTCTCCTACGAGCAGTACTTC
CASSQGEGFSYEQYF
>TRBJ1-3|few|-|TRBV10-3
TGTGCCGCGACAAGGGATTTGCCTGGAAACACCATATATTTT
CAATRDLPGNTIYF
>TRBJ2-7|many|-|TRBV24-1
TGTGCCACCAGTGATTCCGGGACGTACGAGCAGTACTTC
CATSDSGTYEQYF
>TRBJ1-4|many|-|TRBV6-5
TGTGCCAGCAGTTACATGGCAGGGACTAATGAAAAACTGTTTTTT
CASSYMAGTNEKLFF
>TRBJ1-5|few|-|TRBV3-1
TGTGCCAGCAGCCAAGAGGGAGCGGGCAATCAGCCCCAGCATTTT
CASSQEGAGNQPQHF
>TRBJ1-2|many|-|TRBV5-1
TGCGCCAGCAGCAGCGGACGGCTCCTTCCCTCAAAATATGGCTACACCTTC
CASSSGRLLPSKYGYTF
>TRBJ1-1|few|TRBD1|TRBV6-2/TRBV6-3
TGTGCCAGCAGTTCTATCCCGACAGGGGAATTAAACACTGAAGCTTTCTTT
CASSSIPTGELNTEAFF
>TRBJ1-1|-|-|TRBV18
TGTGCCAGCTCACCACTTTCTGGGAACACTGAAGCTTTCTTT
CASSPLSGNTEAFF
>TRBJ1-5|many|-|TRBV5-1
TGCGCCAGCAGCTTGTCAGGATATAGCAATCAGCCCCAGCATTTT
CASSLSGYSNQPQHF
>TRBJ2-5|many|TRBD2|TRBV11-2
TGTGCCAGCAGCTCCCGGACTAGCGGAACCCAAGAGACCCAGTACTTC
CASSSRTSGTQETQYF
>TRBJ2-3|-|TRBD1|TRBV9
TGTGCCAGCAGTCTCGACAGGGGGCCATATACGCAGTATTTT
CASSLDRGPYTQYF
>TRBJ2-2|many|TRBD1|TRBV29-1
TGCAGCGTTGGATACAGGGGTCCACCCAACACCGGGGAGCTGTTTTTT
CSVGYRGPPNTGELFF
>TRBJ1-3|-|TRBD1|TRBV5-1
TGCGCCAGCAGCTTCGGACAGGGCGGAAACACCATATATTTT
CASSFGQGGNTIYF
>TRBJ1-5|-|-|TRBV2
TGTGCCAGCAGATCACAGGCGTCCAATCAGCCCCAGCATTTT
CASRSQASNQPQHF
>TRBJ2-7|few|-|TRBV3-1
TGTGCCAGCAGCCAAGATCTTTCAAGAGGCAGGGGACGCGAGCAGTACTTC
CASSQDLSRGRGREQYF
>TRBJ1-1|many|-|TRBV10-3
TGTGCCATCAGTGGGGCAAACACTGAAGCTTTCTTT
CAISGANTEAFF
>TRBJ2-2|many|TRBD2|TRBV29-1
TGCAGCGTCCGACCCTACTTGACTAGCGGGACGAACACCGGGGAGCTGTTTTTT
CSVRPYLTSGTNTGELFF
>TRBJ1-1|many|-|TRBV30
TGTGCCTGGGACCAAACTGGCGGGAACACTGAAGCTTTCTTT
CAWDQTGGNTEAFF
>TRBJ1-5|many|TRBD1|TRBV24-1
TGTGCCACCAGTTCGACAGGGGAACAGCCCCAGCATTTT
CATSSTGEQPQHF
>TRBJ2-1|many|TRBD1|TRBV5-1
TGCGCCAGCGGGAGGACAGGGGGCTGGTACAATGAGCAGTTCTTC
CASGRTGGWYNEQFF
>TRBJ2-7|many|-|TRBV28
TGTGCCAGCAGTTTCAGGGCCGAGCAGTACTTC
CASSFRAEQYF
>TRBJ1-6|many|TRBD1|TRBV20-1
TGCAGTGCGTGGAGGGGGCTCCCTAATTCACCCCTCCACTTT
CSAWRGLPNSPLHF
>TRBJ1-4|-|-|TRBV28
TGTGCCAGCACTGGAGGGGGGTCACATGAAAAACTGTTTTTT
CASTGGGSHEKLFF
>TRBJ2-5|many|TRBD2|TRBV5-1
TGCGCCAGCAGCTTGACCACTAGCGGACTCCAAGAGACCCAGTACTTC
CASSLTTSGLQETQYF
>TRBJ1-6|-|TRBD1|TRBV5-1
TGCGCCAGCAGCTTGTCCGGGACAGGGAATTCACCCCTCCACTTT
CASSLSGTGNSPLHF
>TRBJ2-3|many|TRBD2|TRBV2
TGTGCCAGCAGTGAACGGGGTAGCGGGTTAAATACGCAGTATTTT
CASSERGSGLNTQYF
>TRBJ1-2|many|-|TRBV29-1
TGCAGCGTCTTCGAAGGCAACTATGGCTACACCTTC
CSVFEGNYGYTF
>TRBJ1-3|many|TRBD1|TRBV5-1
TGCGCCAGCAGCTTGGGACAGGGGGCGAATTTTGGAAACACCATATATTTT
CASSLGQGANFGNTIYF
>TRBJ2-7|many|-|TRBV12-3/TRBV12-4
TGTGCCAGCAGTTTAAATGGGCTTCACTACGAGCAGTACTTC
CASSLNGLHYEQYF
>TRBJ2-7|few|-|TRBV6-5
TGTGCCAGCAGTTACCTGGAGGGGGGAAAGTACGAGCAGTACTTC
CASSYLEGGKYEQYF
>TRBJ2-5|many|-|TRBV7-2
TGTGCCAGCAGCTTTCACGGTTCCCCCTGGGCCCAGTACTTC
CASSFHGSPWAQYF
>TRBJ2-7|-|-|TRBV6-1
TGTGCCACCACCCTGGGTTACGAGCAGTACTTC
CATTLGYEQYF
>TRBJ1-6|many|TRBD1|TRBV4-3
TGCGCCAGCAGCCGTACTCGACAGGGACAGGGGGCAAATTCACCCCTCCACTTT
CASSRTRQGQGANSPLHF
>TRBJ2-1|many|-|TRBV5-1
TGCGCCAGCAGCGTGACTCCAACGAGCTCCTACAATGAGCAGTTCTTC
CASSVTPTSSYNEQFF
>TRBJ2-5|many|TRBD2|TRBV29-1
TGCAGCGTTGGTGGACTAGCGGGGATTGCTAAGACCCAGTACTTC
CSVGGLAGIAKTQYF
>TRBJ1-1|few|TRBD1|TRBV7-2
TGTGCCAGCAGCTTAGCGGGGACAGGGGTTAGCACTGAAGCTTTCTTT
CASSLAGTGVSTEAFF
>TRBJ1-1|many|-|TRBV12-3/TRBV12-4
TGTGCCAGCAGTTTAGGGGGGCCGTACACTGAAGCTTTCTTT
CASSLGGPYTEAFF
>TRBJ2-7|-|-|TRBV18
TGTGCCAGCTCAGACCTAGCTGGTAACGACGAGCAGTACTTC
CASSDLAGNDEQYF
>TRBJ2-1|few|-|TRBV24-1
TGTGCCACCAGTGTCGACACGCCCGTTTACAATGAGCAGTTCTTC
CATSVDTPVYNEQFF
>TRBJ2-6|few|-|TRBV2
TGTGCCAGCAGTGTATTTTATGGGACATCGACCTCTGGGGCCAACGTCCTGACTTTC
CASSVFYGTSTSGANVLTF
>TRBJ1-2|-|-|TRBV6-5
TGTGCCAGCACCGACGGACGGGACACCTATGGCTACACCTTC
CASTDGRDTYGYTF
>TRBJ2-1|many|TRBD2|TRBV27
TGTGCCAGCAGTTTATGGCGGGCCGGGAGGGCCGGCAATGAGCAGTTCTTC
CASSLWRAGRAGNEQFF
>TRBJ2-3|-|TRBD2|TRBV20-1
TGCAGTGCTGCCCGGACTAGCGGGAGGCGGGGTGATACGCAGTATTTT
CSAARTSGRRGDTQYF
>TRBJ2-7|many|-|TRBV5-6
TGTGCCAGCAGCTTGACTCACGGCCACGAGCAGTACTTC
CASSLTHGHEQYF
>TRBJ1-4|many|-|TRBV7-9
TGTGCCAGCAGCTTAGAGGCCAGGGAAAAACTGTTTTTT
CASSLEAREKLFF
>TRBJ2-1|-|TRBD2|TRBV7-3
TGTGCCAGCAGCTTATCATTAGCGGGAGTCAATGAGCAGTTCTTC
CASSLSLAGVNEQFF
>TRBJ1-1|-|TRBD1|TRBV7-3
TGTGCCAGCAGCTTAATCCAGGGGGCGCGAGCTGAAGCTTTCTTT
CASSLIQGARAEAFF
>TRBJ1-3|-|-|TRBV7-3
TGTGCCAGCAGCCAGGGCCTCTCTGGAAACACCATATATTTT
CASSQGLSGNTIYF
>TRBJ1-1|many|-|TRBV5-1
TGCGCCAGCAAGCGGGGACAGAACACTGAAGCTTTCTTT
CASKRGQNTEAFF
>TRBJ2-5|few|TRBD1|TRBV7-2
TGTGCCAGCAGCTTCGCCGGGACAGGGGGAGAGACCCAGTACTTC
CASSFAGTGGETQYF
>TRBJ1-1|many|TRBD1|TRBV12-3/TRBV12-4
TGTGCCAGCAGTCCGTTGACAGGGTCGAACACTGAAGCTTTCTTT
CASSPLTGSNTEAFF